The present entry profiles one T cell receptor (beta chain) with its context. Repertoires were generated with immunoSEQ multiplex PCR, while TCRdb's copy carries only in-frame clones and drops some. The sample has just under 100,000 clones, approximately 93% seen once. These data are taken from a study of control samples from healthy donors and cancer patients. The CDR3 has 12 amino acids. V lost 3 bases and J 7 bases, leaving 7 bases between the germline ends. Germline CDR1 LNHNV, CDR2 YYDKDF (reference sequence). The genes are TRBV15 and TRBJ1-5, with D perhaps matching TRBD1 (5 bases). Sequences were obtained from blood. The source is a man between 18 and 29 years old in good health. CDR3 DNA sequence: TGTGCCACCAGCAGCGGGGGACAGCCCCAGCATTTT. It specifies CATSSGGQPQHF. The variable domain in full, with the rest retrieved from reference TRBV15 and TRBJ1-5, is DAMVIQNPRYQVTQFGKPVTLSCSQTLNHNVMYWYQQKSSQAPKLLFHYYDKDFNNEADTPDNFQSRRPNTSFCFLDIRSPGLGDTAMYLCATSSGGQPQHFGDGTRLSIL.